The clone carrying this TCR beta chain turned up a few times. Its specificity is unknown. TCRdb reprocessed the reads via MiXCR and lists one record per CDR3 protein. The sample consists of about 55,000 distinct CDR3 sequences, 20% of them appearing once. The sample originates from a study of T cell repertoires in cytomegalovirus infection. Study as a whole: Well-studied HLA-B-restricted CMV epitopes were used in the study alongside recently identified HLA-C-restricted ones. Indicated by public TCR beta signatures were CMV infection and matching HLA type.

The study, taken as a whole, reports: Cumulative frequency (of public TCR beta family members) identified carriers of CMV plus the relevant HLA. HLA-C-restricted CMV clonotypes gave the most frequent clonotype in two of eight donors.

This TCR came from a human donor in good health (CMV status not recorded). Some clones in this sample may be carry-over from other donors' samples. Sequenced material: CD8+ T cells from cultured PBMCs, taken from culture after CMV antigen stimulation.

CDR3 residues: CASSDPRGRETQYF. Here the CDR3 DNA reads TGTGCCAGCAGCGACCCACGAGGAAGGGAGACCCAGTACTTC. This chain connects TRBV7-2 to TRBJ2-5; no clear D gene. CDR1 and CDR2 from the germline V gene are SGHTA and FQGNSA. Trimming stripped 5 bases from V and 5 bases from J, with 15 bases between. The length of the CDR3 is 14 residues.